One sample yielded the 14 T cell receptor beta chains listed below, sequenced in a study of identical twins. TCRdb analysed the 5' RACE reads with MiXCR anew, one entry per CDR3 protein. The sample holds some 760,000 distinct CDR3 sequences, around a sixth seen once. These data were also reused for a study on T cells expressing NK-cell markers.

Sequences were obtained from PBMCs. The receptor set was obtained from a woman under 30 in good health.

At least ten counts were recorded for this clonotype. The chain employs TRBV6-1 and TRBJ2-1, with 12 nucleotides matching TRBD2. Germline values: CDR1 MNHNS, CDR2 SASEGT. The trim removed 2 bases at V and 4 bases at J, leaving 0 bases unmatched. This CDR3 contains 15 residues. CDR3 sequence: CASSELAGGYNEQFF. In DNA form, the CDR3 reads TGTGCCAGCAGTGAACTAGCGGGGGGGTACAATGAGCAGTTCTTC.

V is TRBV5-1 and J is TRBJ2-3; 11 nucleotides line up with TRBD1. The CDR3 spans 17 residues. The V gene's germline CDR1 is SGHRS and CDR2 YFSETQ. V lost 0 bases and J lost 3; bases outside the gene matches: 6. CDR3 residues: CASSLVGQGAGTDTQYF. For the CDR3, the DNA is TGCGCCAGCAGCTTGGTAGGACAGGGGGCCGGGACAGATACGCAGTATTTT. Drawing the rest from reference TRBV5-1 and TRBJ2-3, the complete variable domain is KAGVTQTPRYLIKTRGQQVTLSCSPISGHRSVSWYQQTPGQGLQFLFEYFSETQRNKGNFPGRFSGRQFSNSRSEMNVSTLELGDSALYLCASSLVGQGAGTDTQYFGPGTRLTVL.

This clonotype came up a few times. This chain links TRBV6-2 or TRBV6-3 with TRBJ2-7, with D tentatively TRBD2 (7 bases). The V and J ends lost 6 bases and 1 base respectively, with 13 bases between them. Germline CDR1 reads MNHEY; CDR2 reads SVGEGT. The CDR3 loop spans 14 amino acids. CDR3 DNA sequence: TGTGCCAGCAGACGGGGGGCCGGGTCCTACGAGCAGTACTTC. This sequence encodes CASRRGAGSYEQYF.

In its sample, this clonotype was seen many times. The gene calls are TRBV9 and TRBJ1-1; the D is unclear. The CDR3 covers 13 residues. V was pared by 5 bases and J by 0 bases, with 8 bases between. Germline-derived CDR1 and CDR2 are SGDLS and YYNGEE. CDR3 nucleotides: TGTGCCAGCAGAGGGCCGATGAACACTGAAGCTTTCTTT. Translating gives CASRGPMNTEAFF.

The chain employs TRBV18 and TRBJ1-2; D is unclear. The CDR3 spans 15 residues. In germline, CDR1 is KGHSH, CDR2 LQKENI. Trimming shortened V by 5 bases and J by 6 bases, and 19 bases separated the two germline ends. As DNA, the CDR3 is TGTGCCAGCTCAAGAACCCCGGGAACCGAGGATGGCTACACCTTC. It specifies CASSRTPGTEDGYTF.

CDR3 sequence reads: CAMSSHGTSGREISHYYTGELFF. CDR3 DNA sequence: TGTGCCATGAGCTCCCATGGGACTAGCGGGAGGGAAATCTCCCACTATTACACCGGGGAGCTGTTTTTT. The chain links TRBV5-4 to TRBJ2-2; 16 nucleotides align to TRBD2. The CDR3 has 23 amino acids. V was clipped by 9 bases and J by 3 bases; unmatched bases: 26. Germline CDR1 is SGHNT and CDR2 is YYREEE (reference sequence).

This clonotype came up a few times. This rearrangement joins TRBV12-3 or TRBV12-4 to TRBJ2-1; 9 bases align to TRBD2. The V segment lost 6 bases and the J segment 6 bases; nucleotides outside the gene matches: 18. CDR3 length equals 18 residues. In DNA form, the CDR3 reads TGTGCCAGCAGCCCCGGGGGCGGGAGGGCCCGTAAGGGCAATGAGCAGTTCTTC. Protein: CASSPGGGRARKGNEQFF.

CDR3 region: CASRITGVTEAFF. The CDR3, as DNA: TGTGCCAGCAGGATAACAGGGGTTACTGAAGCTTTCTTT. The gene calls are TRBV12-3 or TRBV12-4 and TRBJ1-1; 7 bases align to TRBD1. V was pared by 6 bases and J by 5 bases, with 6 bases of the junction left unmatched. The CDR3 is made up of 13 amino acids.

This clonotype was seen a handful of times. The chain is built from TRBV7-8 and TRBJ2-7; TRBD1 aligns across 11 bases. Germline V lookup: CDR1 SGHVS, CDR2 FQNEAQ. The CDR3 contains 15 residues. The ends lost 2 bases at V and 4 bases at J; junction bases unmatched: 4. Here the CDR3 reads CASSLWTGGGYEQYF. DNA of the CDR3: TGTGCCAGCAGCTTATGGACAGGGGGCGGTTACGAGCAGTACTTC.

In its sample, this clonotype was seen a few times. The V gene is TRBV6-1, the J gene TRBJ2-7; 12 bases match TRBD1. Germline CDR1 is MNHNS and CDR2 is SASEGT. The CDR3 contains 16 residues. The trim removed 6 bases at V and 4 bases at J, leaving 10 bases unmatched. CDR3 bases: TGTGCCAGCAGCTCCCTCCCGGGACAGGGGGCATACGAGCAGTACTTC. It encodes CASSSLPGQGAYEQYF.

The rearrangement uses TRBV7-9 and TRBJ2-3; D ambiguous. The germline V gene has CDR1 SEHNR and CDR2 FQNEAQ (reference sequence). The CDR3 is made up of 16 amino acids. V dropped 4 bases and J dropped 0 bases, with 14 bases sitting between them. The CDR3 region has the DNA TGTGCCAGCAGCTCACTCCATAGAGTAAGCACAGATACGCAGTATTTT. Protein product: CASSSLHRVSTDTQYF.

V is TRBV20-1 and J is TRBJ2-3; 7 positions agree with TRBD2. From germline, CDR1 is DFQATT and CDR2 SNEGSKA (reference sequence). CDR3 length: 15 residues. V was clipped by 0 bases and J by 5 bases; unmatched bases: 8. CDR3 region: CSARDPGGRGDTQYF. The CDR3, as DNA: TGCAGTGCTAGAGATCCCGGCGGGAGAGGAGATACGCAGTATTTT.

This clonotype was recorded once. The CDR3 DNA sequence: TGTGCCAGCAGTTACTCGAGCTGGACAGACACCGGGGAGCTGTTTTTT. Its translation is CASSYSSWTDTGELFF. The chain carries TRBV6-5 and TRBJ2-2; weak D call: TRBD1 (6 bases). Germline values: CDR1 MNHEY, CDR2 SVGAGI. The CDR3 loop spans 16 amino acids. The germline V and J ends were trimmed by 0 bases and 3 bases, with 11 bases remaining between them.

The chain has TRBV25-1 and TRBJ2-1; 11 bases are shared with TRBD2. The ends lost 9 bases at V and 7 bases at J; junction bases unmatched: 8. Germline CDR1 is MGHDK and CDR2 is SYGVNS. The CDR3 has 14 amino acids. CDR3 sequence: CASISGRAGNEQFF. The CDR3 DNA reads TGTGCCAGTATTAGCGGGAGGGCGGGGAATGAGCAGTTCTTC.